This T cell receptor (beta chain) appears in the sequencing data of a study of radiation and T cells in renal cell carcinoma. Between the trimmed V and J ends, which lost 5 bases and 1 base, there was a span of 14 bases. The CDR3 has 15 residues. Germline CDR1 and CDR2: MNHNS and SASEGT. Time point denoted: blood 4 weeks post-SBRT, at nephrectomy. Stated treatment: 15 Gy SBRT to primary tumor, nephrectomy 4 weeks later. This renal cell carcinoma was of the clear cell type. This clone was seen only a few times. TCRdb keeps only in-frame clones here, not all; method: immunoSEQ multiplex PCR. The sample yields tens of thousands of clones, approximately 84% seen once.

This clonotype originated in a man between 60 and 75 years old with renal cell carcinoma. V gene TRBV6-1 combines with J gene TRBJ1-2; D remains ambiguous. The starting material was blood, obtained from a patient whose treatment included radiotherapy and nephrectomy. CDR3 sequence (DNA): TGTGCCAGCAGTTGGACCCTTAACGATAACTATGGCTACACCTTC. Its translation is CASSWTLNDNYGYTF.